Below, 31 T cell receptor beta chains from the same sample are listed, as sequenced in a study of identifying expanded T cells in peripheral blood. Some clones are missing from TCRdb's copy, which holds only in-frame ones; the method was immunoSEQ multiplex PCR. The sample consists of 95,000 to 100,000 clones, roughly 89% of them appearing once. The material sequenced was blood. The source of these receptors is a person aged 18 to 75 in good health.

This clone was picked up one time. The rearrangement joins TRBV27 to TRBJ2-5; 9 bases agree with TRBD2. The junction had 7 bases not matched to a gene; V was cut back by 3 bases and J by 5 bases. Germline V gene sequence: CDR1 MNHEY, CDR2 SMNVEV (reference sequence). The CDR3 spans 15 residues. The CDR3 reads CASSLRRGGRETQYF. Here the CDR3 DNA reads TGTGCCAGCAGTTTGAGGCGGGGGGGCCGGGAGACCCAGTACTTC.

The chain employs TRBV15 and TRBJ1-4, with 9 bases that match TRBD1. After removal of 8 bases from V and 8 bases from J, the junction contained 6 bases not matched to a gene. Germline V lookup: CDR1 LNHNV, CDR2 YYDKDF (reference sequence). This CDR3 is built from 13 residues. In nucleotides, the CDR3 is TGTGCCACCCTGGGACAGGGCTCCGAAAAACTGTTTTTT. Protein sequence: CATLGQGSEKLFF.

The rearrangement links TRBV19 to TRBJ1-2; no clear D. Trimming took off 5 bases at V and 4 bases at J, with 17 bases between the two ends. This CDR3 spans 15 amino acids. The germline V gene encodes CDR1 LNHDA and CDR2 SQIVND (reference sequence). For the CDR3, the DNA is TGTGCCAGTAGTCCAGAGATAAGGGAACGCTATGGCTACACCTTC. Translated: CASSPEIRERYGYTF.

The V call is TRBV6-6, the J call TRBJ2-2; tentative D call: TRBD1 (6 bases). The CDR3 sequence is 14 residues long. CDR1 and CDR2 from the germline V gene are MNHNY and SVGAGI (reference sequence). V shed 1 base and J shed 7 bases, with 10 bases lying between them. CDR3 protein: CASSYLGAGGELFF. DNA of the CDR3: TGTGCCAGCAGTTACTTGGGGGCCGGCGGGGAGCTGTTTTTT.

This chain links TRBV6-1 with TRBJ1-2, with a tentative D call TRBD1 (6 bases). V lost 3 bases to trimming and J lost 1 base, with 12 bases between them. This CDR3 has 15 residues. Germline assignment: CDR1 MNHNS and CDR2 SASEGT. The CDR3 sequence is CASSDLPGDNYGYTF. The DNA of the CDR3 is TGTGCCAGCAGTGACCTTCCAGGGGATAACTATGGCTACACCTTC.

The chain links TRBV14 to TRBJ2-1, with D perhaps TRBD2 (5 bases). This CDR3 has 10 residues. CDR1 and CDR2 from the germline V gene are SGHDN and FVKESK. V was trimmed by 3 bases and J by 15 bases, leaving 9 bases between them. The CDR3, as DNA: TGTGCCAGCAGCCAGGGCGGAGGGTTCTTC. It is translated as CASSQGGGFF.

The chain is built from TRBV11-3 and TRBJ2-7; D is perhaps TRBD1 (5 bases). With 5 bases removed from V and 4 bases from J, the gap between germline ends came to 15 bases. The CDR3 sequence is 14 residues long. The germline CDR1 and CDR2 sequences are SGHNT and YENEEA. CDR3 region: CASSPPDKGYEQYF. CDR3 sequence (DNA): TGTGCCAGCAGCCCCCCGGACAAGGGATACGAGCAGTACTTC.

The rearrangement uses TRBV5-1 and TRBJ2-2; no reliable D call. Deletions cut 0 bases from V and 13 bases from J, with 7 bases between. Germline loops: CDR1 SGHRS, CDR2 YFSETQ. The CDR3 runs to 11 residues. CDR3 sequence (DNA): TGCGCCAGCAGCTTGGCCAATGGGCTGTTTTTT. It translates to CASSLANGLFF.

The V call is TRBV5-1, the J call TRBJ1-4; a weak D match, TRBD1 (6 bases). Trimming pared 0 bases from V and 5 bases from J, leaving 14 bases between. Germline CDR1 and CDR2: SGHRS and YFSETQ. The CDR3 is made up of 16 amino acids. CDR3 sequence reads: CASSLAGGQGNEKLFF. CDR3 in DNA: TGCGCCAGCAGCTTGGCCGGCGGGCAGGGGAATGAAAAACTGTTTTTT.

This rearrangement joins TRBV14 to TRBJ2-7; D gene uncertain. V shed 4 bases and J shed 4 bases, with 8 bases lying between them. The CDR3 length is 12 residues. Per germline, CDR1 SGHDN and CDR2 FVKESK. The CDR3 spells CASSPSRYEQYF. In nucleotides, the CDR3 is TGTGCCAGCAGCCCCTCCCGATACGAGCAGTACTTC.

The count of this clone is one. The chain is built from TRBV7-9 and TRBJ2-1; 14 bases are a match to TRBD2. V lost 3 bases and J lost 8; bases outside the gene matches: 6. CDR3 length: 16 amino acids. Germline V gene data show CDR1 as SEHNR and CDR2 as FQNEAQ (reference sequence). The CDR3 protein is CASSLRTSGGQDEQFF. The CDR3 DNA follows: TGTGCCAGCAGCTTGAGGACTAGCGGGGGGCAGGATGAGCAGTTCTTC.

The V and J genes are TRBV25-1 and TRBJ1-6; tentative D call: TRBD1 (5 bases). The germline V gene has CDR1 MGHDK and CDR2 SYGVNS. Trimming pared 6 bases from V and 6 bases from J, leaving 18 bases between. The CDR3 is made up of 16 amino acids. CDR3 sequence (DNA): TGTGCCAGCAGCTTGGGACCGGACGATTTTAATTCACCCCTCCACTTT. Encoded protein: CASSLGPDDFNSPLHF.

V gene TRBV6-5 combines with J gene TRBJ1-1; D remains unclear. The CDR3 is 15 residues long. Germline loops: CDR1 MNHEY, CDR2 SVGAGI. With 0 bases removed from V and 4 bases from J, the gap between germline ends came to 12 bases. The CDR3 loop is CASSYSSGTGTEAFF. The CDR3 nucleotides are TGTGCCAGCAGTTACTCGTCCGGTACGGGCACTGAAGCTTTCTTT.

This clone was detected once. The genes are TRBV29-1 and TRBJ1-1, with 11 bases matching TRBD1. With 4 bases clipped from V and 7 bases from J, the junction kept 8 bases outside the gene matches. This CDR3 has 14 amino acids. Per germline, CDR1 SQVTM and CDR2 ANQGSEA. The DNA of the CDR3 is TGCAGCGTTGGGGGACAGGGGGGATCTGTTGAAGCTTTCTTT. This gives the protein CSVGGQGGSVEAFF.

This rearrangement joins TRBV4-3 to TRBJ2-2; no definite D call. The CDR3 totals 14 residues. The germline V gene encodes CDR1 LGHNA and CDR2 YSLEER. Trimming took 7 bases from V and 5 from J, leaving 14 bases between them. The CDR3 is CASTSGPLTGELFF. CDR3 sequence (DNA): TGCGCCAGCACCTCTGGACCGTTAACCGGGGAGCTGTTTTTT.

The chain recombines TRBV4-3 with TRBJ2-3, with 10 bases fitting TRBD2. This CDR3 comprises 14 residues. Germline-derived CDR1 and CDR2 are LGHNA and YSLEER. J was trimmed by 6 bases and V by 4 bases; bases with no gene match: 4. The DNA for the CDR3 is TGCGCCAGCAGCCCTAGCGGGGGTGGGGATACGCAGTATTTT. Translating it yields CASSPSGGGDTQYF.

V gene TRBV18 combines with J gene TRBJ1-6; D remains ambiguous. Germline V gene sequence: CDR1 KGHSH, CDR2 LQKENI. The ends were cut back, 4 bases at V and 8 bases at J, with 24 bases in the middle. The CDR3 runs to 18 residues. The CDR3 region has the DNA TGTGCCAGCTCACACCAGTTTTATTTTGACCGCGAGGATTCACCCCTCCACTTT. Translating gives CASSHQFYFDREDSPLHF. Using reference TRBV18 and TRBJ1-6 for the parts outside the CDR3, the full variable domain is NAGVMQNPRHLVRRRGQEARLRCSPMKGHSHVYWYRQLPEEGLKFMVYLQKENIIDESGMPKERFSAEFPKEGPSILRIQQVVRGDSAAYFCASSHQFYFDREDSPLHFGNGTRLTVT.

Comments on this clone: Compared with germline, one end of the junction differs, possibly owing to a read error. This chain links TRBV30 with TRBJ1-3, with TRBD1 as a possible D gene (6 bases). From germline, CDR1 is GTSNPN and CDR2 SVGIG (reference sequence). This CDR3 is 13 amino acids long. The CDR3 bases are TGTGCCTGGAGTGTACAGGGAGGAAGCTCGAGCCATTTT. This translates into CAWSVQGGSSSHF.

This rearrangement joins TRBV6-5 to TRBJ1-6, with D unresolved. There are 14 residues in the CDR3. Germline V gives CDR1 MNHEY, CDR2 SVGAGI. Trimming removed 10 bases at V and 4 bases at J, with 14 bases between. The CDR3 loop reads CATRADFYNSPLHF. The DNA of the CDR3 is TGTGCCACCCGCGCAGATTTTTATAATTCACCCCTCCACTTT.

This sequence joins TRBV4-2 and TRBJ2-5; 10 positions match TRBD2. Germline CDR1 is LGHNA and CDR2 is YNFKEQ. This CDR3 has 17 residues. With 0 bases clipped from V and 5 bases from J, the junction kept 9 bases outside the gene matches. CDR3 protein: CASSQERAGGLLETQYF. The CDR3 bases are TGTGCCAGCAGCCAAGAACGAGCGGGGGGGCTCTTGGAGACCCAGTACTTC.

This clone was detected only a few times. The sample holds other DNA sequences that translate to the same CDR3. The V and J genes are TRBV7-2 and TRBJ2-5, with 10 bases lining up with TRBD2. There are 15 residues in the CDR3. From germline, CDR1 is SGHTA and CDR2 FQGNSA. The J segment lost 2 bases and the V segment lost 3 bases, leaving 3 bases of the junction unmatched. The CDR3 reads CASSFQRGGQETQYF. In DNA, the CDR3 is TGTGCCAGCAGCTTCCAGCGGGGGGGACAAGAGACCCAGTACTTC.

This clone was seen more than once but under ten times. The genes are TRBV11-2 and TRBJ1-1; D remains unclear. Per germline, CDR1 SGHAT and CDR2 FQNNGV. CDR3 length: 15 amino acids. V lost 0 bases and J lost 3, with 11 bases in between. The CDR3 loop is CASSLEWVTYTEAFF. The CDR3 DNA is TGTGCCAGCAGCTTAGAATGGGTGACCTACACTGAAGCTTTCTTT.

This clone was observed a few times. This chain joins TRBV7-9 and TRBJ1-5, with 7 bases that match TRBD1. J was trimmed by 5 bases and V by 2 bases; bases with no gene match: 0. This CDR3 spans 13 amino acids. Germline V lookup: CDR1 SEHNR, CDR2 FQNEAQ (reference sequence). The CDR3: CASSLQGDQPQHF. In DNA form, the CDR3 reads TGTGCCAGCAGCTTACAGGGGGATCAGCCCCAGCATTTT.

The CDR3 DNA is TGTGCCAGCAGCTTAGTTCGCGGGGGATCCTACGAGCAGTACTTC. Residues: CASSLVRGGSYEQYF. The chain uses TRBV7-9 and TRBJ2-7, with 7 positions matching TRBD2. The germline CDR1 and CDR2 sequences are SEHNR and FQNEAQ (reference sequence). Trimming cost V 1 base and J 1 base; bases outside gene matches: 4. The CDR3 runs 15 residues.

The chain couples TRBV7-6 to TRBJ2-3; 10 bases are a match to TRBD2. The V gene end was trimmed by 4 bases and the J gene end by 3 bases; junction bases not matched to a gene: 13. CDR3 size: 18 residues. Germline V gene lookup returns CDR1 SGHVS and CDR2 FNYEAQ. The CDR3 nucleotides are TGTGCCAGCAGCTGGGGCTGGGGGACTAGCGAGTCTACAGATACGCAGTATTTT. Translating it yields CASSWGWGTSESTDTQYF.

The chain employs TRBV19 and TRBJ1-1; unclear D gene. This CDR3 comprises 15 residues. From germline, CDR1 is LNHDA and CDR2 SQIVND (reference sequence). Deletions cut 3 bases from V and 1 base from J, with 12 bases between. Here the CDR3 DNA reads TGTGCCAGTAGTATTGGCGGCGTAGGGAACACTGAAGCTTTCTTT. Its translation is CASSIGGVGNTEAFF. Looking up the rest from reference TRBV19 and TRBJ1-1 gives the full variable domain: DGGITQSPKYLFRKEGQNVTLSCEQNLNHDAMYWYRQDPGQGLRLIYYSQIVNDFQKGDIAEGYSVSREKKESFPLTVTSAQKNPTAFYLCASSIGGVGNTEAFFGQGTRLTVV.

The chain couples TRBV6-5 to TRBJ2-2; TRBD1 matches 8 bases. Germline V gene data show CDR1 as MNHEY and CDR2 as SVGAGI. The CDR3 is made up of 16 amino acids. V dropped 4 bases and J dropped 6; count of bases not matched to a gene: 10. This CDR3 reads CASSSLDREYPGELFF. CDR3 DNA sequence: TGTGCCAGCAGTTCCTTGGACAGGGAATACCCCGGGGAGCTGTTTTTT.

V gene TRBV29-1 combines with J gene TRBJ1-4, with no clear D. Germline V gene sequence: CDR1 SQVTM, CDR2 ANQGSEA. Deletions cut 4 bases from V and 3 bases from J, with 12 bases between. The CDR3 has 14 residues. The CDR3 sequence is CSVVLLHPNEKLFF. The CDR3 DNA reads TGCAGCGTTGTATTGTTGCACCCTAATGAAAAACTGTTTTTT.

V gene TRBV23-1 combines with J gene TRBJ1-5; TRBD1 might be the D (5 bases). TRBV23-1 is an ORF, with its function uncertain. V lost 0 bases and J 0 bases, leaving 24 bases between the germline ends. This CDR3 region has 21 residues. The CDR3 DNA is TGCGCCAGCAGTCAATCGAGCAGGGCCATCCAATACTCTTATAGCAATCAGCCCCAGCATTTT. It encodes CASSQSSRAIQYSYSNQPQHF.

V usage is TRBV7-9 and J usage is TRBJ2-5, with 10 bases aligning to TRBD1. The germline CDR1 and CDR2 sequences are SEHNR and FQNEAQ (reference sequence). The CDR3 has 18 amino acids. Trimming cost V 1 base and J 0 bases; bases outside gene matches: 8. For the CDR3, the DNA is TGTGCCAGCAGCTTAGGCCGTTTAGGGACAGGGGACCAAGAGACCCAGTACTTC. It encodes CASSLGRLGTGDQETQYF.

The J gene is TRBJ2-3, the V gene TRBV4-3; unclear D gene. Trimming took 0 bases from V and 6 from J, leaving 4 bases between them. The CDR3 contains 12 residues. Germline V gives CDR1 LGHNA, CDR2 YSLEER. CDR3 sequence: CASSQEGDTQYF. CDR3 bases: TGCGCCAGCAGCCAAGAAGGGGATACGCAGTATTTT.